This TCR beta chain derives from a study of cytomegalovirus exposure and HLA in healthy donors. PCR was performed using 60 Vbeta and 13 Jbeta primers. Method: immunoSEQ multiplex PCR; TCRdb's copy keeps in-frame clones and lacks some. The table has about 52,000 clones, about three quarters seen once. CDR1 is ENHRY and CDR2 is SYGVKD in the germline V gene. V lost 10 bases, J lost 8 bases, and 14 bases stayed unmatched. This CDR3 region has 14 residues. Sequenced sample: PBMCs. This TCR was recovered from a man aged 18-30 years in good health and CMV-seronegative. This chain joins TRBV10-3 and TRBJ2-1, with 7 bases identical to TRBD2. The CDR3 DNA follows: TGTGCCACCGCCCAGGGCGGGAGCAAATATGAGCAGTTCTTC. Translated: CATAQGGSKYEQFF.